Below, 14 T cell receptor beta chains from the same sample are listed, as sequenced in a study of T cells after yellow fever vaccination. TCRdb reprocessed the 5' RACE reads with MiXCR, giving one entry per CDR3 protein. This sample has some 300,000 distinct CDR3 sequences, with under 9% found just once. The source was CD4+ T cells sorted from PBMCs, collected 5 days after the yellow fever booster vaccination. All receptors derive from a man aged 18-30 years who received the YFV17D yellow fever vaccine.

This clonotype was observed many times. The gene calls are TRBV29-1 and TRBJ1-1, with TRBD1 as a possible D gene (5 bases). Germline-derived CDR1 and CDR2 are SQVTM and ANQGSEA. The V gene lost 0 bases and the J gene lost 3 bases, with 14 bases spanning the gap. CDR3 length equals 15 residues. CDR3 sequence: CSVEDPQGMDTEAFF. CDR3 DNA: TGCAGCGTTGAAGATCCCCAGGGAATGGACACTGAAGCTTTCTTT.

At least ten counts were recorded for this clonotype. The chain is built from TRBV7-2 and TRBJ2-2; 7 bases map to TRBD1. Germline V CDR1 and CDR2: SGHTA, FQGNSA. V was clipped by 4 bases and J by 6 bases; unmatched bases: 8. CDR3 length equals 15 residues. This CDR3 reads CASSSRQGGAGELFF. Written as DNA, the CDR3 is TGTGCCAGCAGCTCCCGACAGGGTGGGGCCGGGGAGCTGTTTTTT. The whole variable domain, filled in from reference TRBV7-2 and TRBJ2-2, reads GAGVSQSPSNKVTEKGKDVELRCDPISGHTALYWYRQSLGQGLEFLIYFQGNSAPDKSGLPSDRFSAERTGGSVSTLTIQRTQQEDSAVYLCASSSRQGGAGELFFGEGSRLTVL.

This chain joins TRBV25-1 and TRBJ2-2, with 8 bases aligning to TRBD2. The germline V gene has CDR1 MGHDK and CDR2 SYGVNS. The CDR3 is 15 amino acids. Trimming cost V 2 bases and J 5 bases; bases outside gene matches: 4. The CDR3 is CASSEPGLVTGELFF. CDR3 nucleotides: TGTGCCAGCAGTGAACCGGGACTAGTAACCGGGGAGCTGTTTTTT.

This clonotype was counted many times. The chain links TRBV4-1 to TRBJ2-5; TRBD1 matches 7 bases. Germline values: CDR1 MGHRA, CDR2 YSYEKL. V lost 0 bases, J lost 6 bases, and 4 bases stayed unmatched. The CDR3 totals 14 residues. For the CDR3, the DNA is TGCGCCAGCAGCCAAGATAACAGGGGAAAGACCCAGTACTTC. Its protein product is CASSQDNRGKTQYF.

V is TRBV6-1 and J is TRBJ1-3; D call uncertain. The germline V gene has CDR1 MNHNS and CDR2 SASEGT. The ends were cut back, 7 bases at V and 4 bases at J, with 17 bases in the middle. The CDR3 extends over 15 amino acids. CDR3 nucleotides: TGTGCCAGCACGCTTGACGGAAGACCCGGAAACACCATATATTTT. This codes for CASTLDGRPGNTIYF.

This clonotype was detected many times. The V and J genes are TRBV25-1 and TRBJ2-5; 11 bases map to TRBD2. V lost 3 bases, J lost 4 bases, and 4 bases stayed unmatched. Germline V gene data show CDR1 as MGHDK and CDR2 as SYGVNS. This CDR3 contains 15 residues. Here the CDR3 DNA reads TGTGCCAGCAGTGAGACTAGCGGGGTTCGAGAGACCCAGTACTTC. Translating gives CASSETSGVRETQYF.

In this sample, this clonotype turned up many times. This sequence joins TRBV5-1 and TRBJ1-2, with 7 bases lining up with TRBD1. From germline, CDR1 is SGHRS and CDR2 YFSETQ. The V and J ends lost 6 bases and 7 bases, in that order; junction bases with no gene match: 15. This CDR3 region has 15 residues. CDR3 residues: CASIPSTGSSFGYTF. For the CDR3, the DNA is TGCGCCAGCATCCCCTCGACAGGGTCATCCTTTGGCTACACCTTC.

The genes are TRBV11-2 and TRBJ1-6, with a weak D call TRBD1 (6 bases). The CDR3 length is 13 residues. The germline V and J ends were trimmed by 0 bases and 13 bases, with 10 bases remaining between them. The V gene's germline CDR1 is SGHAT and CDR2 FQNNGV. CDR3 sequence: CASSLDVGGPLHF. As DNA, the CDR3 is TGTGCCAGCAGCTTAGACGTAGGGGGTCCCCTCCACTTT. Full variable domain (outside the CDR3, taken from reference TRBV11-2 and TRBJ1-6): EAGVAQSPRYKIIEKRQSVAFWCNPISGHATLYWYQQILGQGPKLLIQFQNNGVVDDSQLPKDRFSAERLKGVDSTLKIQPAKLEDSAVYLCASSLDVGGPLHFGNGTRLTVT.

The CDR3 region has the DNA TGCGCCAGCAGCCCAGACACTGCAACAGATACGCAGTATTTT. It is translated as CASSPDTATDTQYF. The chain couples TRBV5-1 to TRBJ2-3; no clear D. V was trimmed by 4 bases and J by 3 bases, leaving 12 bases between them. This CDR3 region has 14 residues. CDR1 and CDR2 from the germline V gene are SGHRS and YFSETQ. The full variable domain, rest sourced from reference TRBV5-1 and TRBJ2-3, is KAGVTQTPRYLIKTRGQQVTLSCSPISGHRSVSWYQQTPGQGLQFLFEYFSETQRNKGNFPGRFSGRQFSNSRSEMNVSTLELGDSALYLCASSPDTATDTQYFGPGTRLTVL.

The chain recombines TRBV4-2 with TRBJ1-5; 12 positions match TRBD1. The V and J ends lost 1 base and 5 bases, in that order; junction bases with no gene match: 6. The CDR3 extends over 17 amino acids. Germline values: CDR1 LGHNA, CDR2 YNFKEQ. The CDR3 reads CASSQGDGTGGDQPQHF. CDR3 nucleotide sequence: TGTGCCAGCAGCCAAGGAGACGGGACAGGGGGCGATCAGCCCCAGCATTTT.

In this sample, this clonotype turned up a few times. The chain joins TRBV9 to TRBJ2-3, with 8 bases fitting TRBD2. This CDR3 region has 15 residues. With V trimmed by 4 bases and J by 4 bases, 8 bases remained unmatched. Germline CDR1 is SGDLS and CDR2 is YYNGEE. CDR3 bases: TGTGCCAGCAGCCCTCACCAGCGGGGGTCAGATACGCAGTATTTT. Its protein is CASSPHQRGSDTQYF. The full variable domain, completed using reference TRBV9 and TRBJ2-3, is DSGVTQTPKHLITATGQRVTLRCSPRSGDLSVYWYQQSLDQGLQFLIQYYNGEERAKGNILERFSAQQFPDLHSELNLSSLELGDSALYFCASSPHQRGSDTQYFGPGTRLTVL.

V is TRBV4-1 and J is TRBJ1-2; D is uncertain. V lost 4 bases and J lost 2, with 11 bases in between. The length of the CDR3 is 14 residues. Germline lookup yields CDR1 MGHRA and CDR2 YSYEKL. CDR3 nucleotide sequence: TGCGCCAGCAGCCCCACGGAGATAAACTATGGCTACACCTTC. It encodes CASSPTEINYGYTF.

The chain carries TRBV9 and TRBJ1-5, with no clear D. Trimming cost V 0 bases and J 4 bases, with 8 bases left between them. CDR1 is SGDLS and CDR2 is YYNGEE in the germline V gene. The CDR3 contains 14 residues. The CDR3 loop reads CASSVGPGNQPQHF. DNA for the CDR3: TGTGCCAGCAGCGTAGGGCCCGGGAATCAGCCCCAGCATTTT.

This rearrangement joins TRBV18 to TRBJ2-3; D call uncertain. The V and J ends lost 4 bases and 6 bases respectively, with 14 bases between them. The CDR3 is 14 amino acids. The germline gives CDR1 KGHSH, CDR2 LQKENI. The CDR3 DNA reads TGTGCCAGCTCACTCTTAGACCTATCTGATACGCAGTATTTT. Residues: CASSLLDLSDTQYF.